The 8 T cell receptor beta chains presented below share a single source sample, sequenced in a study of blood T cell repertoires in COVID-19. Clones were read by immunoSEQ multiplex PCR, and TCRdb kept only the in-frame ones, dropping some. The sample shows over 110,000 clones, over 75% of them seen only once. The sample taken for sequencing was peripheral blood. These receptors originate from a woman between 45 and 65 years old with acute or convalescent COVID-19.

The gene calls are TRBV6-1 and TRBJ1-1; possible D gene TRBD1, 5 bases. CDR1 MNHNS and CDR2 SASEGT come from the germline V gene. The CDR3 spans 15 residues. Trimming pared 3 bases from V and 1 base from J, leaving 12 bases between. The CDR3 region has the DNA TGTGCCAGCAGTGACCCGACAGCCCAGAACACTGAAGCTTTCTTT. It translates to CASSDPTAQNTEAFF.

The CDR3 is CASSTTSGLYEQYF. The CDR3 DNA reads as TGTGCCAGTAGTACGACTAGCGGTCTCTACGAGCAGTACTTC. J is TRBJ2-7 and V is TRBV19; 9 bases are shared with TRBD2. Losses at the gene ends were 4 bases for V and 3 bases for J; bases not matched to a gene: 4. Germline assignment: CDR1 LNHDA and CDR2 SQIVND (reference sequence). This CDR3 is 14 amino acids long.

This clone was seen just once. The chain links TRBV18 to TRBJ2-1, with 7 positions matching TRBD1. V lost 6 bases and J lost 3; bases outside the gene matches: 8. Germline CDR1 is KGHSH and CDR2 is LQKENI. This CDR3 is 15 amino acids long. The CDR3 spells CASSPDRVVYNEQFF. CDR3 bases: TGTGCCAGCTCCCCCGACAGGGTCGTCTACAATGAGCAGTTCTTC. The full variable domain, with the rest looked up from reference TRBV18 and TRBJ2-1, is NAGVMQNPRHLVRRRGQEARLRCSPMKGHSHVYWYRQLPEEGLKFMVYLQKENIIDESGMPKERFSAEFPKEGPSILRIQQVVRGDSAAYFCASSPDRVVYNEQFFGPGTRLTVL.

This clone was found once. V and J are TRBV2 and TRBJ2-3; no reliable D call. Germline-derived CDR1 and CDR2 are SNHLY and FYNNEI. The CDR3 totals 13 residues. The germline V and J ends were trimmed by 2 bases and 2 bases, with 5 bases remaining between them. CDR3 in DNA: TGTGCCAGCAGTGAAACTCCCACAGATACGCAGTATTTT. Its protein is CASSETPTDTQYF.

This chain links TRBV5-1 with TRBJ1-1; D remains ambiguous. CDR3 length equals 14 residues. Deletions cut 0 bases from V and 2 bases from J, with 8 bases between. CDR1 SGHRS and CDR2 YFSETQ come from the germline V gene. CDR3: CASSLARTNTEAFF. In DNA, the CDR3 is TGCGCCAGCAGCTTGGCGCGAACCAACACTGAAGCTTTCTTT.

The V and J genes are TRBV7-8 and TRBJ2-5; D might be TRBD2 (5 bases). This CDR3 region has 12 residues. Trimming shortened V by 7 bases and J by 10 bases, and 16 bases separated the two germline ends. CDR1 SGHVS and CDR2 FQNEAQ come from the germline V gene. The CDR3 bases are TGTGCCAGCACCCTACTCGAAGGAGGCCAGTACTTC. Protein product: CASTLLEGGQYF.

The J gene is TRBJ1-1, the V gene TRBV19, with D hard to call. Germline CDR1 LNHDA, CDR2 SQIVND (reference sequence). The V and J ends lost 4 bases and 4 bases respectively, with 4 bases between them. This CDR3 spans 11 amino acids. The CDR3 loop is CASSKPTEAFF. CDR3 DNA: TGTGCCAGTAGTAAGCCCACTGAAGCTTTCTTT.

Concerning this clone itself: The same CDR3 also results from other DNA sequences found in this sample. The gene calls are TRBV6-4 and TRBJ1-5, with TRBD1 matching 7 bases. The CDR3 is 13 residues long. V was pared by 8 bases and J by 6 bases, with 7 bases of the junction left unmatched. The germline V gene encodes CDR1 MRHNA and CDR2 SNTAGT. The CDR3 sequence: CASARGLGQPQHF. In DNA, the CDR3 is TGTGCCAGCGCAAGGGGGCTAGGTCAGCCCCAGCATTTT.